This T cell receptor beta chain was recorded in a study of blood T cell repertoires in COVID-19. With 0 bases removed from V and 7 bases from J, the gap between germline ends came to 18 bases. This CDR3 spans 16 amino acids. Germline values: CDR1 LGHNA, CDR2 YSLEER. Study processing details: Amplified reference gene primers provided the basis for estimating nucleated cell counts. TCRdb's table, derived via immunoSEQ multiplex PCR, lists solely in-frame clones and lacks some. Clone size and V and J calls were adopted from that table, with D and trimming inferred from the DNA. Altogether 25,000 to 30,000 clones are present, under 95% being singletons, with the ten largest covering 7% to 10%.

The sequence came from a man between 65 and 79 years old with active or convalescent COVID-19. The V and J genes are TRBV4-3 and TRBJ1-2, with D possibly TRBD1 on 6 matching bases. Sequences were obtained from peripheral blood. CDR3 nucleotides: TGCGCCAGCAGCCAAGATGGGGCAGGGGTGATGGGTGGCTACACCTTC. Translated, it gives CASSQDGAGVMGGYTF.